The sequence of this T cell receptor beta chain was determined in a study of T cells in Graves' hyperthyroidism and ophthalmopathy. Per germline, CDR1 SNHLY and CDR2 FYNNEI. Losses at the gene ends were 5 bases for V and 6 bases for J; bases not matched to a gene: 11. This CDR3 region has 15 residues. It was uncontrolled infection, other autoimmune disease, pregnancy or lactation that excluded patients. This clonotype was detected many times. Amplified TCR beta CDR3 regions came from RNA transcripts. First-round RT-PCR of the TCR CDR3 relied on the HTBI primer set. TCRdb independently ran MiXCR on the multiplex PCR reads; one entry per CDR3 protein. The sample lists about 340,000 distinct CDR3 sequences, around a sixth occurring once.

The sequencing sample was made of blood. The sequence was collected from a woman between 50 and 59 years old with Graves' hyperthyroidism. The gene calls are TRBV2 and TRBJ2-7, with 9 bases lining up with TRBD2. The CDR3 loop is CASSLDMAGGREQYV. CDR3 nucleotides: TGTGCCAGCAGTCTGGATATGGCGGGGGGGCGCGAGCAGTACGTC.